This T cell receptor beta chain derives from a study of breast tumors, draining lymph nodes, adjacent tissues. Study results and caveats: The lymph node origin of tumor T cells was framed as consistent with a hypothesis, not demonstrated. Tumor TCR diversity was below lymph nodes but above nontumor tissue.

Axillary draining lymph nodes of breast cancer patients supplied the node samples. TCRdb processed the multiplex PCR reads anew with MiXCR; each CDR3 protein has one entry. The repertoire includes 150,000 to 200,000 distinct CDR3 sequences, 25% to 40% of them detected once, and 4% to 5.5% sits in the top ten. This CDR3 is 13 amino acids long. Germline V gene data show CDR1 as SGHVS and CDR2 as FQNEAQ. Trimming removed 1 base from V and 6 bases from J, with 7 bases in between. This clonotype has at least ten counts. Its antigen remains unknown. The receptor's source is a female donor with breast cancer. Some clones in this sample may be carry-over from other donors' samples. The V call is TRBV7-8, the J call TRBJ2-1, with unresolved D. The specimen was axillary lymph node tissue. The CDR3 DNA sequence: TGTGCCAGCAGCTTAGTCAGGACCAATGAGCAGTTCTTC. Its translation is CASSLVRTNEQFF.